This T cell receptor (beta chain) derives from a study of CD8+ T cells in alopecia areata. Turning to the study itself: Oral tofacitinib (5 to 10 mg twice daily) was administered to treated patients.

Treatment defined: oral pan-JAK inhibitor, 5-10 mg twice daily. In alopecia areata patients, both lesional scalp punch biopsies and peripheral blood were collected. The researchers isolated CD4+ and CD8+ T cells from PBMCs by sorting. General study results and limits: Scalp clonality and expanded CD8+ clones among the top 100 showed significant decreases with tofacitinib.

This clone was picked up a small number of times. Its antigen remains unidentified. Sequencing relied on a cDNA template that was reverse transcribed from extracted RNA. Libraries were prepared by immunoSEQ multiplex PCR; TCRdb keeps only in-frame clonotypes and omits some of them. The sample yields about 120,000 clones, about 61% seen once. The CDR3 has 17 amino acids. The germline V gene has CDR1 MNHEY and CDR2 SMNVEV (reference sequence). J gave up 6 bases and V 3 bases, and 17 bases lay outside the gene matches. This clonotype originated in a human donor with alopecia areata. The gene calls are TRBV27 and TRBJ2-7; TRBD1 matches 7 bases. Sequencing used CD8+ T cells sorted from blood, obtained at week 4, from a patient treated with tofacitinib. CDR3 coding DNA: TGTGCCAGCAGTTTGGGACAGCAGAGCCTTCATGGGGGCGAGCAGTACTTC. Encoded protein: CASSLGQQSLHGGEQYF.